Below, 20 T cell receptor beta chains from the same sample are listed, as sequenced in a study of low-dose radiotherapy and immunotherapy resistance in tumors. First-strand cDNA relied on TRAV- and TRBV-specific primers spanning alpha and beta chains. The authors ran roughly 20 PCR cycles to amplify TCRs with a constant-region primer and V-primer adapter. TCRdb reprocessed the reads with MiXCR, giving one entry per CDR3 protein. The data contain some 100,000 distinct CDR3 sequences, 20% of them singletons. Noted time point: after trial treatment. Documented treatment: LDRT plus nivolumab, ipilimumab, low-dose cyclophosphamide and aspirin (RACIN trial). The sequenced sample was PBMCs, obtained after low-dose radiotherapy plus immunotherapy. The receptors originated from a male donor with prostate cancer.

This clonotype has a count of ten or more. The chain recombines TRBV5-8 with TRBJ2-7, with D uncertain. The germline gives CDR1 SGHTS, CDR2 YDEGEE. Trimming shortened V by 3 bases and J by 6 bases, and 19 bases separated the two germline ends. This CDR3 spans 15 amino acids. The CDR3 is CASSSGDKHIGEQYF. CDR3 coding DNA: TGTGCCAGCAGCTCCGGCGACAAACACATCGGCGAGCAGTACTTC.

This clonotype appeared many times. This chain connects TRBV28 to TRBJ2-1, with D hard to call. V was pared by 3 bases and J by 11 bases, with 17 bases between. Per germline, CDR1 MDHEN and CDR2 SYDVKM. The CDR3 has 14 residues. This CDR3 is CASSFRQPPQKQFF. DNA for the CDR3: TGTGCCAGCAGTTTTCGCCAGCCCCCACAGAAGCAGTTCTTC.

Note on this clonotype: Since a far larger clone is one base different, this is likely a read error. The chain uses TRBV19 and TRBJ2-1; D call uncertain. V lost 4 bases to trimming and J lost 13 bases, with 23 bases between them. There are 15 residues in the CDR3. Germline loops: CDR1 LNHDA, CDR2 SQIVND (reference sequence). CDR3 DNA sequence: TGTGCCAGTAGTACCTCTGGCACCAGCCAAGAGACCCAGTTCTTC. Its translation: CASSTSGTSQETQFF.

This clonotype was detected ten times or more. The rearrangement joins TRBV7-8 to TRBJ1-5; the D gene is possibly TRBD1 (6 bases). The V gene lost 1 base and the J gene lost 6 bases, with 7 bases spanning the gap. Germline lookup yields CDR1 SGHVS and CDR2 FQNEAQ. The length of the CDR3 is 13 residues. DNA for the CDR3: TGTGCCAGCAGCTTAGAGGGGGTTCAGCCCCAGCATTTT. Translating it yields CASSLEGVQPQHF.

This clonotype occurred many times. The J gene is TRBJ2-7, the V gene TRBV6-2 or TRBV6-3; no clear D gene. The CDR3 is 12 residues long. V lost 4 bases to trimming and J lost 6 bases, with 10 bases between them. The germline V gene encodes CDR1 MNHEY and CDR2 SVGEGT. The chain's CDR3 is CASSSDPAEQYF. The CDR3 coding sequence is TGTGCCAGCAGTTCGGACCCGGCCGAGCAGTACTTC.

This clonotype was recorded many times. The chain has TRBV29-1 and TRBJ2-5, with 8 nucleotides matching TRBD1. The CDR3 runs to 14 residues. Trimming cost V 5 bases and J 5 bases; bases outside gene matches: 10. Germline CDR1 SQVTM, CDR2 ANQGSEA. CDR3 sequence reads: CSVRDRRFGETQYF. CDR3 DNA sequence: TGCAGCGTTCGGGACAGGCGTTTTGGGGAGACCCAGTACTTC.

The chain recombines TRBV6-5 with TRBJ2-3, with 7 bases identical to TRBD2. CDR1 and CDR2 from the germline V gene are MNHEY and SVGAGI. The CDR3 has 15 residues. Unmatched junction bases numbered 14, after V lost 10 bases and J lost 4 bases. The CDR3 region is CATQGGSRVPDTQYF. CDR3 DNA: TGTGCCACCCAGGGAGGGTCGAGGGTCCCAGATACGCAGTATTTT.

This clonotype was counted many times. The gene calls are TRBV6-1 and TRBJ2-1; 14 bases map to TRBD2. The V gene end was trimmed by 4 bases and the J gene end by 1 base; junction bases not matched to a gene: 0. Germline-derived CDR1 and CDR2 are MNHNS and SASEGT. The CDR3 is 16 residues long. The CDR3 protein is CASSGTSGGSYNEQFF. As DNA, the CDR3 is TGTGCCAGCAGTGGGACTAGCGGGGGGTCCTACAATGAGCAGTTCTTC.

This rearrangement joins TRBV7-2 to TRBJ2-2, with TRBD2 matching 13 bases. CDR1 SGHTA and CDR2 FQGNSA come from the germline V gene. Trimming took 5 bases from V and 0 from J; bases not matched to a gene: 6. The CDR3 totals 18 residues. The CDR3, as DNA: TGTGCCAGCAGCCGCACGGGACTAGCGGGATCGAACACCGGGGAGCTGTTTTTT. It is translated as CASSRTGLAGSNTGELFF. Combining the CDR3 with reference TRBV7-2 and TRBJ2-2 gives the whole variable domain GAGVSQSPSNKVTEKGKDVELRCDPISGHTALYWYRQSLGQGLEFLIYFQGNSAPDKSGLPSDRFSAERTGGSVSTLTIQRTQQEDSAVYLCASSRTGLAGSNTGELFFGEGSRLTVL.

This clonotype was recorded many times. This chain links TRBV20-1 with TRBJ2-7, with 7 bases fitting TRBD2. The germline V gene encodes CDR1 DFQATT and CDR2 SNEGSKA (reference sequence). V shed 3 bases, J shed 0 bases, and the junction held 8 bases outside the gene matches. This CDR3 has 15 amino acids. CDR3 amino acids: CSASSLADRSYEQYF. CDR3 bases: TGCAGTGCTAGTTCTCTAGCGGACCGCTCCTACGAGCAGTACTTC.

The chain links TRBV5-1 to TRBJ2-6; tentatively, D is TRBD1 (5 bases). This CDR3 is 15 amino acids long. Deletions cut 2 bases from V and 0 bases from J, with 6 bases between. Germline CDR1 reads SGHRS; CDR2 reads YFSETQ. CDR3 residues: CASSLQVSGANVLTF. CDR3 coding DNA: TGCGCCAGCAGCTTACAGGTCTCTGGGGCCAACGTCCTGACTTTC. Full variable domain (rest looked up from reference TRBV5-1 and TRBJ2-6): KAGVTQTPRYLIKTRGQQVTLSCSPISGHRSVSWYQQTPGQGLQFLFEYFSETQRNKGNFPGRFSGRQFSNSRSEMNVSTLELGDSALYLCASSLQVSGANVLTFGAGSRLTVL.

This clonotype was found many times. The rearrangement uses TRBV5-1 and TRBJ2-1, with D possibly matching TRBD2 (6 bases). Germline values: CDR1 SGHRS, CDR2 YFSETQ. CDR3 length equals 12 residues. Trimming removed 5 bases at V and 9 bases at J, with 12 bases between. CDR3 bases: TGCGCCAGCAGTTCGGGGGATGCTGAGCAGTTCTTC. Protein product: CASSSGDAEQFF. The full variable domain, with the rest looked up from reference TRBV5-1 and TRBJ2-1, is KAGVTQTPRYLIKTRGQQVTLSCSPISGHRSVSWYQQTPGQGLQFLFEYFSETQRNKGNFPGRFSGRQFSNSRSEMNVSTLELGDSALYLCASSSGDAEQFFGPGTRLTVL.

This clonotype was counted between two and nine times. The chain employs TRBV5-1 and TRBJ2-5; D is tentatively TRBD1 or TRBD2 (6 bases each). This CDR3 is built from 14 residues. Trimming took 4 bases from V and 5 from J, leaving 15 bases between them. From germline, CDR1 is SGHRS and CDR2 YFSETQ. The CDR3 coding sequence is TGCGCCAGCAGCCCCATCGGGGGCGGGGAGACCCAGTACTTC. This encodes CASSPIGGGETQYF.

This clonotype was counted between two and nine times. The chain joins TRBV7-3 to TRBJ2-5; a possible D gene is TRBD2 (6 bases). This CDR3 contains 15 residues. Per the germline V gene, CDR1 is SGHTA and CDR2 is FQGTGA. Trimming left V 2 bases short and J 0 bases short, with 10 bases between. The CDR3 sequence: CASSLAGRNQETQYF. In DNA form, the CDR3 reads TGTGCCAGCAGCTTAGCGGGACGGAACCAAGAGACCCAGTACTTC.

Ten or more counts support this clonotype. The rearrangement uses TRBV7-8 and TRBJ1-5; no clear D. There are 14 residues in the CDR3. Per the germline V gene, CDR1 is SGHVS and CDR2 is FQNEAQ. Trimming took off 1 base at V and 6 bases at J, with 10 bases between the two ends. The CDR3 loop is CASSLGPGGQPQHF. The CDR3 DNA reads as TGTGCCAGCAGCTTAGGCCCAGGCGGTCAGCCCCAGCATTTT.

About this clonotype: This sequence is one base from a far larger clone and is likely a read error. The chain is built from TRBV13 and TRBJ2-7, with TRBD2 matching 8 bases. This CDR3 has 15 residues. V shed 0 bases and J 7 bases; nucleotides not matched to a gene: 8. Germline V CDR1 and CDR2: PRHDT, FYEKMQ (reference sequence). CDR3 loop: CASSLGGTRANEQYF. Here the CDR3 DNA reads TGTGCCAGCAGCTTAGGCGGGACTAGGGCAAATGAGCAGTACTTC.

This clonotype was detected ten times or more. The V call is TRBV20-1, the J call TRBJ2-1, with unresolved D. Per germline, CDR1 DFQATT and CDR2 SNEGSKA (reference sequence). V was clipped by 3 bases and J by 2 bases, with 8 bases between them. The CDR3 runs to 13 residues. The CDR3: CSASHPPYNEQFF. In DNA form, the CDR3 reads TGCAGTGCTAGCCATCCCCCCTACAATGAGCAGTTCTTC.

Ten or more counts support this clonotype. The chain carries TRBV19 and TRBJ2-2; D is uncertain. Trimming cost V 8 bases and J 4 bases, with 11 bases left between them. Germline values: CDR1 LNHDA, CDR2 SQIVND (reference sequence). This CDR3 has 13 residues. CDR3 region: CASRALITGELFF. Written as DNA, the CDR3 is TGTGCCAGTCGGGCACTAATCACCGGGGAGCTGTTTTTT.

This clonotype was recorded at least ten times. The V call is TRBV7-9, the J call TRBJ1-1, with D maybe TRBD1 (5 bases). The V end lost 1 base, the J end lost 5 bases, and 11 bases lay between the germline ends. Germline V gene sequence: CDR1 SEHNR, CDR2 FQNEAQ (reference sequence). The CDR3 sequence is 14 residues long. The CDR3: CASSLETGRTEAFF. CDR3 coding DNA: TGTGCCAGCAGCTTAGAGACGGGGCGAACTGAAGCTTTCTTT.

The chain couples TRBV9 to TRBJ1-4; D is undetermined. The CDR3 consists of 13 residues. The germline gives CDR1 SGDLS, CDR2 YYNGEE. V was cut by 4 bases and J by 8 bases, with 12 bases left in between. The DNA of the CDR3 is TGTGCCAGCAGCCCCTACGCGGGGGAAAAACTGTTTTTT. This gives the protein CASSPYAGEKLFF.